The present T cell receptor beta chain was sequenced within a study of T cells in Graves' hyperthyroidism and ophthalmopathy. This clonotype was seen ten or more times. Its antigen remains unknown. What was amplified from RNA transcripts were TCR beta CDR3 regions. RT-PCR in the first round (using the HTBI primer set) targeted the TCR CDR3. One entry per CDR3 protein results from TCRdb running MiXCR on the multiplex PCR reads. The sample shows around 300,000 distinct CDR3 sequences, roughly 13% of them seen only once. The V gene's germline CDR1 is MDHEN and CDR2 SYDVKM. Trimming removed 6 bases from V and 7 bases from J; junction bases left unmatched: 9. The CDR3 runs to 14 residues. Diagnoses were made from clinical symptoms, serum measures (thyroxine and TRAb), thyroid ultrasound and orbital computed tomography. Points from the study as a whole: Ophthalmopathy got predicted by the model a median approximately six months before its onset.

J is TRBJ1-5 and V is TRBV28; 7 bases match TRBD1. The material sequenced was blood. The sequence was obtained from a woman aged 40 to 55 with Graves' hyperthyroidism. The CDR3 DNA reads TGTGCCAGCAGAGAAGAGGGGGCCGGGCAGCCCCAGCATTTT. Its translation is CASREEGAGQPQHF.